The sequence of this T cell receptor beta chain was determined in a study of metastatic and nonmetastatic thyroid tumors. Trimming removed 1 base from V and 0 bases from J, with 16 bases in between. This CDR3 has 17 residues. Germline V gives CDR1 MGHRA, CDR2 YSYEKL. Original handling: To classify distant metastasis in papillary thyroid cancer, a model was built from CDR3 differences across clinicopathological groups. TCRdb reprocessed the PCR reads via MiXCR. These V and J calls rely on TCRdb rather than the paper's analysis. Here the sample spans tens of thousands of clones, less than 15% being singletons. Before thyroid surgery, none of the patients had received any treatment.

This TCR was sampled from a female donor with papillary thyroid cancer or a benign thyroid nodule (not recorded which). Some clones in this sample may be carry-over from other donors' samples. What was sequenced was blood. V is TRBV4-1 and J is TRBJ2-7, with a possible D match to TRBD2 (5 bases). Here the CDR3 reads CASSQVIGISSSYEQYF. The CDR3 DNA reads as TGCGCCAGCAGCCAAGTAATCGGGATAAGTTCCTCCTACGAGCAGTACTTC.